This TCR beta chain was retrieved from a study of blood T cell repertoires in COVID-19. Study as a whole: The analysed material was cDNA or gDNA that came from T cells, B-cell-depleted T cells, or PBMCs.

V lost 2 bases, J lost 6 bases, and 10 bases lay in between. This CDR3 region has 13 residues. Per germline, CDR1 MNHEY and CDR2 SVGAGI. In the original workflow: Reference gene primer amplification yielded estimated nucleated cell counts. Produced via immunoSEQ multiplex PCR; TCRdb's table is partial and in-frame only. V, J and clone size are taken as reported in that table, and D and trimming were inferred from the DNA itself. This sample carries a few hundred thousand clones, around 81% of them seen once, and the ten largest clones take approximately 2.5%. J is TRBJ1-2 and V is TRBV6-5; tentatively, D is TRBD1 (5 bases). The sequence was collected from a woman in her fifties or sixties with acute or convalescent COVID-19. The sample consisted of peripheral blood. As DNA, the CDR3 is TGTGCCAGCAGTTACGCGGGGGTCCATGGCTACACCTTC. Translating it yields CASSYAGVHGYTF.